This T cell receptor beta chain was found in a study of T cell responses to AZD1222 COVID-19 vaccine. Notes on the study in general: Unmutated variant regions are reportedly targeted by nearly half of spike-specific TCRs. Baseline serology detected seropositivity in only a handful of AZD1222 recipients.

Pooling was applied to second doses at about 4 or about 12 weeks. This CDR3 has 10 residues. Germline CDR1 and CDR2: SQVTM and ANQGSEA. Using immunoSEQ multiplex PCR, the repertoire was profiled, and TCRdb retains in-frame clones only, with some absent. The table lists about 160,000 clones, roughly 88% of them singletons. Regarding this clone: Its antigen remains unidentified.

This chain connects TRBV29-1 to TRBJ1-1, with D hard to call. Specimen: peripheral blood, collected 28 days after the second AZD1222 dose. The clonotype comes from an adult who received the AZD1222 COVID-19 vaccine. Here the CDR3 DNA reads TGCAGTGCCGAGAACACTGAAGCTTTCTTT. As protein: CSAENTEAFF.